Reported below is one T cell receptor (beta chain). Antigen specificity is unknown. The trim removed 1 base at V and 9 bases at J, leaving 4 bases unmatched. The CDR3 extends over 15 amino acids. Germline lookup yields CDR1 SGHRS and CDR2 YFSETQ. The entry originates in a study of regulatory T cells in long-lasting Graves disease. Study-wide findings and caveats: Only a small sample size was used, which may have cut accuracy.

Researchers made TCR beta libraries by using iRepertoire HTBI primers and running Arm-PCR on CDR3 regions. In the study's own analysis: Samples collectively showed approximately 62 TRBV and fewer than 15 TRBJ segments. TCRdb itself ran the multiplex PCR reads through MiXCR, one entry per CDR3 protein. These V and J calls are TCRdb output, not the study's own analysis. The table lists 650,000 to 700,000 distinct CDR3 sequences, about 30% of them singletons. Stated time point: persistent/refractory GD, antithyroid drugs over 5 years with positive TRAb. After RNA was extracted from PBMCs, the TCR library was made from it.

The receptor was isolated from a female donor with Graves disease. This sequence joins TRBV5-1 and TRBJ2-1; TRBD2 matches at 13 bases. The sample consisted of peripheral blood mononuclear cells (PBMCs), taken when the disease was refractory, from a patient treated with antithyroid drugs. Here the CDR3 reads CASSLTSGRALEQFF. The CDR3 DNA reads TGCGCCAGCAGCTTGACTAGCGGGAGGGCCCTTGAGCAGTTCTTC.